The sequence of this TCR beta chain was determined in a study of shared clonotypes between healthy human individuals. In the naive CD8 group, cells lacked CD45RO and were positively selected for CCR7, so terminally differentiated effector memory CD45RA+ cells were left out. CDR1 and CDR2 (germline): WSHSY, SAAADI. The CDR3 contains 15 residues. Trimming shortened V by 3 bases and J by 5 bases, and 16 bases separated the two germline ends. The data were produced by immunoSEQ multiplex PCR, yet TCRdb's version contains in-frame clones alone and is incomplete. The repertoire holds roughly 2 million clones, with about 94% as singletons.

This TCR was recovered from a man younger than 35 in good health. The gene calls are TRBV10-2 and TRBJ1-1; tentative D call: TRBD1 (5 bases). The sequenced sample was naive CD8+ T cells sorted from blood. The CDR3 sequence: CASSDPGTRGTEAFF. The CDR3 DNA sequence: TGCGCCAGCAGTGATCCGGGAACTAGGGGAACTGAAGCTTTCTTT.